This entry lists 10 T cell receptor beta chains sequenced from one sample in a study of T cell responses to AZD1222 COVID-19 vaccine. Some clones are missing from TCRdb's copy, which holds only in-frame ones; the method was immunoSEQ multiplex PCR. Of 100,000 to 120,000 clones listed, nearly 90% are singletons. The sequenced sample was peripheral blood, obtained 28 days after the second AZD1222 dose. These receptors all stem from an adult who received the AZD1222 COVID-19 vaccine.

With respect to this clone: Other DNA sequences from this sample encode an identical CDR3 as well. This chain uses TRBV28 with TRBJ1-4; D is uncertain. Germline V gene lookup returns CDR1 MDHEN and CDR2 SYDVKM. V lost 2 bases and J 8 bases, leaving 6 bases between the germline ends. There are 12 residues in the CDR3. In nucleotides, the CDR3 is TGTGCCAGCAGTTTAGCGAACGAAAAACTGTTTTTT. This gives the protein CASSLANEKLFF.

The chain joins TRBV19 to TRBJ2-1, with D maybe TRBD1 (5 bases). Per germline, CDR1 LNHDA and CDR2 SQIVND (reference sequence). The CDR3 loop spans 15 amino acids. Trimming took off 3 bases at V and 6 bases at J, with 15 bases between the two ends. CDR3 DNA sequence: TGTGCCAGTAGTATCAGGGATTTGACGGGCAATGAGCAGTTCTTC. Residues: CASSIRDLTGNEQFF.

The CDR3 DNA is TGCAGTCGTTCAGGGGATACTGAAGCTTTCTTT. Translated, it gives CSRSGDTEAFF. This rearrangement joins TRBV20-1 to TRBJ1-1, with D maybe TRBD1 (6 bases). The V and J ends lost 8 bases and 5 bases respectively, with 12 bases between them. Looked up from germline, CDR1 is DFQATT and CDR2 is SNEGSKA (reference sequence). This CDR3 contains 11 residues.

This chain joins TRBV6-2 or TRBV6-3 and TRBJ1-1; tentatively, D is TRBD1 (5 bases). The CDR3 is made up of 12 amino acids. Germline V gives CDR1 MNHEY, CDR2 SVGEGT. Between the trimmed V and J ends, which lost 5 bases and 6 bases, there was a span of 10 bases. The DNA of the CDR3 is TGTGCCAGCAGTGACAGTAAGGCTGAAGCTTTCTTT. The encoded protein is CASSDSKAEAFF.

The CDR3 DNA is TGTGCCAGCAGCTTTGGACGGGTCGACTATGGCTACACCTTC. This sequence encodes CASSFGRVDYGYTF. The chain is built from TRBV2 and TRBJ1-2; D remains ambiguous. V dropped 6 bases and J dropped 3 bases, with 14 bases sitting between them. This CDR3 spans 14 amino acids. Germline V gene data show CDR1 as SNHLY and CDR2 as FYNNEI.

V and J are TRBV18 and TRBJ2-2; weak D call: TRBD1 (6 bases). The CDR3 runs to 17 residues. V was pared by 2 bases and J by 0 bases, with 13 bases between. Germline assignment: CDR1 KGHSH and CDR2 LQKENI. The CDR3 protein is CASSPSLNRANTGELFF. The CDR3 region has the DNA TGTGCCAGCTCACCATCGTTGAACAGGGCGAACACCGGGGAGCTGTTTTTT. The full variable domain, completed using reference TRBV18 and TRBJ2-2, is NAGVMQNPRHLVRRRGQEARLRCSPMKGHSHVYWYRQLPEEGLKFMVYLQKENIIDESGMPKERFSAEFPKEGPSILRIQQVVRGDSAAYFCASSPSLNRANTGELFFGEGSRLTVL.

This clone was picked up one time. The J gene is TRBJ2-3, the V gene TRBV6-6, with 14 bases fitting TRBD2. The ends lost 7 bases at V and 0 bases at J; junction bases unmatched: 9. There are 18 residues in the CDR3. CDR1 is MNHNY and CDR2 is SVGAGI in the germline V gene (reference sequence). The chain's CDR3 is CASIRGLAGERSTDTQYF. CDR3 in DNA: TGTGCCAGCATTCGGGGACTAGCGGGAGAGCGGAGCACAGATACGCAGTATTTT.

This clone is a singleton in its sample. The chain joins TRBV5-4 to TRBJ2-2; the match to TRBD2 covers 12 bases. The CDR3 is 17 residues long. The ends lost 3 bases at V and 4 bases at J; junction bases unmatched: 7. CDR1 is SGHNT, CDR2 YYREEE, per germline (reference sequence). The CDR3 sequence: CASSSVPGLAGTGELFF. DNA of the CDR3: TGTGCCAGCAGCTCGGTACCGGGACTAGCGGGCACCGGGGAGCTGTTTTTT.

This sequence joins TRBV6-4 and TRBJ2-2; no clear D gene. The CDR3 consists of 15 residues. V was clipped by 6 bases and J by 2 bases, with 13 bases between them. The germline V gene has CDR1 MRHNA and CDR2 SNTAGT. As DNA, the CDR3 is TGTGCCAGCAGCAAAGGACGAGAAAACACCGGGGAGCTGTTTTTT. It translates to CASSKGRENTGELFF.

The V gene is TRBV5-1, the J gene TRBJ2-3, with 13 bases matching TRBD2. The CDR3 length is 17 residues. CDR1 is SGHRS, CDR2 YFSETQ, per germline. The V segment lost 5 bases and the J segment 0 bases; nucleotides outside the gene matches: 6. CDR3 nucleotides: TGCGCCAGCAGTTCGCAGGGACTAGCGGGAAGCACAGATACGCAGTATTTT. Translated, it gives CASSSQGLAGSTDTQYF.